This T cell receptor beta chain was recorded in a study of human T cells and chemical hapten exposure. This clonotype occurred many times. Trimming removed 6 bases from V and 5 bases from J; junction bases left unmatched: 11. CDR1 is MNHEY and CDR2 is SVGAGI in the germline V gene. This CDR3 has 15 amino acids. The time point here: patch test 1, 2 weeks after DPC sensitization. Treatment here: therapeutic diphenylcyclopropenone sensitization with weekly scalp DPC. One entry per CDR3 protein results from TCRdb running MiXCR on the RACE reads. The sample holds around 380,000 distinct CDR3 sequences, more than 4.5% seen once.

The origin of this receptor is a woman aged 45-65 years with alopecia areata. Some clones in this sample may be carry-over from other donors' samples. The sample was whole blood, taken in connection with sensitization to the hapten diphenylcyclopropenone (DPC). V usage is TRBV6-5 and J usage is TRBJ1-1, with 8 bases matching TRBD1. The CDR3 sequence is CASRMGQGAGTEAFF. For the CDR3, the DNA is TGTGCCAGCAGAATGGGGCAGGGGGCAGGGACTGAAGCTTTCTTT.